This is a list of T cell receptor beta chains from one sample in a study of T cells in Graves' hyperthyroidism and ophthalmopathy. TCRdb called the multiplex PCR reads again in MiXCR, with one record for every CDR3 protein. The table lists fewer than 450,000 distinct CDR3 sequences, roughly 17% of them singletons. Sequencing input: blood. The receptors were gathered from a woman aged 25 to 39 with Graves' hyperthyroidism that later progressed to Graves' ophthalmopathy. The conserved cysteine and the conserved F or W are not part of the CDR3 here. Fields, in order: D gene, V gene, clone size, CDR3 protein. A D gene is named only where the DNA matches it firmly. Some rows have no size entry. The others give once, few or many, or a class for an expanded clone.

NA,TRBV27,many,ASSFGPGGGGGYT
TRBD1,TRBV13,few,TSRPPGQGYSPLH
NA,TRBV11-2,many,ASSTLGTYGYT
NA,TRBV13,few,ASSRAGNTGELF
TRBD1,TRBV13,few,ASSLYQDRGEAF
TRBD2,TRBV28,many,ASSTDPWTSSYEQY
NA,TRBV28,many,ASSHPLEQTNYGYT
NA,TRBV20-1,few,SASAQHFYGYT
TRBD2,TRBV3-1,NA,ASSQALAGGLTDTQY
TRBD1,TRBV7-9,NA,ASSPRKGAPGELF
NA,TRBV28,many,ASSSPGSYSYNEQF